This TCR beta chain appears in the sequencing data of a study of shared clonotypes between healthy human individuals. Overall study results and limits: Around 5% was the fraction of naive CD4 clonotypes found shared across a handful of donors. Researchers found naive subsets generally carried larger estimated richness than memory subsets. Among donors, sharing of clonotypes was expected to be affected by sequencing depth.

Positive CCR7 selection of CD45RO-negative cells yielded the naive CD8 cells, and terminally differentiated effector memory CD45RA+ cells were excluded. Recent acute infections and vaccinations were absent in the healthy HIV-negative adult donors. CDR1 is MNHEY, CDR2 SMNVEV, per germline (reference sequence). The CDR3 covers 14 residues. The V end was cut by 0 bases, the J end by 2 bases, with 8 bases between. Clones were read by immunoSEQ multiplex PCR, and TCRdb kept only the in-frame ones, dropping some. The table includes around 620,000 clones, roughly 95% detected once. As regards this clone: As yet, its antigen is unknown. The sample carries other DNA sequences with the same CDR3.

The chain uses TRBV27 and TRBJ2-7, with D maybe TRBD1 (6 bases). The sequenced sample was naive CD8+ T cells sorted from blood. This receptor was taken from a woman aged 25-40 years in good health. As DNA, the CDR3 is TGTGCCAGCAGTTTATCGACAGGAGCCTACGAGCAGTACTTC. As protein: CASSLSTGAYEQYF.